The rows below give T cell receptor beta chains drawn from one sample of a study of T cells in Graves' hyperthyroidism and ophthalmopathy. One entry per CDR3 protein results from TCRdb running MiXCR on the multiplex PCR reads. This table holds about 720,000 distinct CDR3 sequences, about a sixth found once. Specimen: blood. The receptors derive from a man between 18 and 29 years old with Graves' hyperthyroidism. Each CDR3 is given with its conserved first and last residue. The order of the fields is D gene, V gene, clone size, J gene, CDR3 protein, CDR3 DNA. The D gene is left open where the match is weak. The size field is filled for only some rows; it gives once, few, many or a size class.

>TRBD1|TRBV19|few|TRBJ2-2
CASSRTGGLTGELFF
TGTGCCAGTAGTAGGACAGGGGGTCTAACCGGGGAGCTGTTTTTT
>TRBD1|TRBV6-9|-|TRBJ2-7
CASSYVQGVSYEQYF
TGTGCCAGCAGTTACGTTCAGGGGGTTTCCTACGAGCAGTACTTC
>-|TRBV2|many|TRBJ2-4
CASSGNIQYF
TGTGCCAGCAGTGGGAACATTCAGTACTTC
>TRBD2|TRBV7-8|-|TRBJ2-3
CASRHKAGDMNTQYF
TGTGCCAGCAGACATAAAGCGGGAGACATGAATACGCAGTATTTT
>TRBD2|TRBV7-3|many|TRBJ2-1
CASSRGTSGSNEQFF
TGTGCCAGCAGCCGAGGGACTAGCGGGAGCAATGAGCAGTTCTTC
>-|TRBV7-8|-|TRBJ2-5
CASSPEGIGQETQYF
TGTGCCAGCAGTCCTGAGGGGATAGGGCAAGAGACCCAGTACTTC
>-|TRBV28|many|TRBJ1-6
CASSFLLTNSPLHF
TGTGCCAGCAGTTTCTTGCTGACCAATTCACCCCTCCACTTT
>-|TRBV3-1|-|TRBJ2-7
CASSPGLKLYEQYF
TGTGCCAGCAGCCCCGGACTGAAACTTTACGAGCAGTACTTC
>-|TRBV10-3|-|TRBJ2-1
CAISESGSSLFF
TGTGCCATCAGTGAGTCAGGGTCCTCCTTGTTCTTC
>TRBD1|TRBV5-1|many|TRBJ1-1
CASSLGQNNEAFF
TGCGCCAGCAGCCTGGGACAGAATAATGAAGCTTTCTTT
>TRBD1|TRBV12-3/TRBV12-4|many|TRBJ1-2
CASSPTTGIYGYTF
TGTGCCAGCAGTCCTACGACAGGGATCTATGGCTACACCTTC
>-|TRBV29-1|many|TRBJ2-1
CSVDGVVDWRVNEQFF
TGCAGCGTTGATGGGGTTGTGGACTGGAGGGTCAATGAGCAGTTCTTC
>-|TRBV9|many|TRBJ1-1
CASSPLDRSAFF
TGTGCCAGCAGCCCCCTGGACAGATCAGCTTTCTTT
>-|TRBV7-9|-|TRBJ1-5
CASSADIWQGIQPQHF
TGTGCCAGCAGCGCTGACATTTGGCAGGGAATTCAGCCCCAGCATTTT
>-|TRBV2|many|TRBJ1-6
CASGKGPDNSPLHF
TGTGCCAGTGGAAAGGGTCCAGATAATTCACCCCTCCACTTT
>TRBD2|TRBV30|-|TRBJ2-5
CAWRTSPGGTQETQYF
TGTGCCTGGAGGACATCCCCCGGGGGGACCCAAGAGACCCAGTACTTC